The entry below describes one TCR beta chain. The antigen remains unidentified. The table came from immunoSEQ multiplex PCR; TCRdb's copy has only in-frame clones and leaves some out. This repertoire shows roughly 120,000 clones, around 92% found once; its top ten account for about 3%. The data stem from a study of T cell responses to AZD1222 COVID-19 vaccine. Study at large: Pooling covered second doses at about 4 or about 12 weeks. General study results and limits: Spike-specific TCR breadth and depth went up after people got two AZD1222 doses. Only six AZD1222 recipients tested seropositive at baseline. Among the donors, most were white British and more were female, and clonal diversity was possibly underestimated.

V lost 8 bases, J lost 1 base, and 11 bases lay in between. CDR1 and CDR2 (germline): SGHVS, FNYEAQ. The CDR3 runs 14 residues. The clonotype was recovered from an adult in good health. Sequenced here: peripheral blood, sampled on day 0 of AZD1222 vaccination. This chain joins TRBV7-6 and TRBJ2-2, with D possibly being TRBD1 (6 bases). The CDR3 nucleotides read TGTGCCAGCCGGACGGGACAGAACACCGGGGAGCTGTTTTTT. Protein sequence: CASRTGQNTGELFF.